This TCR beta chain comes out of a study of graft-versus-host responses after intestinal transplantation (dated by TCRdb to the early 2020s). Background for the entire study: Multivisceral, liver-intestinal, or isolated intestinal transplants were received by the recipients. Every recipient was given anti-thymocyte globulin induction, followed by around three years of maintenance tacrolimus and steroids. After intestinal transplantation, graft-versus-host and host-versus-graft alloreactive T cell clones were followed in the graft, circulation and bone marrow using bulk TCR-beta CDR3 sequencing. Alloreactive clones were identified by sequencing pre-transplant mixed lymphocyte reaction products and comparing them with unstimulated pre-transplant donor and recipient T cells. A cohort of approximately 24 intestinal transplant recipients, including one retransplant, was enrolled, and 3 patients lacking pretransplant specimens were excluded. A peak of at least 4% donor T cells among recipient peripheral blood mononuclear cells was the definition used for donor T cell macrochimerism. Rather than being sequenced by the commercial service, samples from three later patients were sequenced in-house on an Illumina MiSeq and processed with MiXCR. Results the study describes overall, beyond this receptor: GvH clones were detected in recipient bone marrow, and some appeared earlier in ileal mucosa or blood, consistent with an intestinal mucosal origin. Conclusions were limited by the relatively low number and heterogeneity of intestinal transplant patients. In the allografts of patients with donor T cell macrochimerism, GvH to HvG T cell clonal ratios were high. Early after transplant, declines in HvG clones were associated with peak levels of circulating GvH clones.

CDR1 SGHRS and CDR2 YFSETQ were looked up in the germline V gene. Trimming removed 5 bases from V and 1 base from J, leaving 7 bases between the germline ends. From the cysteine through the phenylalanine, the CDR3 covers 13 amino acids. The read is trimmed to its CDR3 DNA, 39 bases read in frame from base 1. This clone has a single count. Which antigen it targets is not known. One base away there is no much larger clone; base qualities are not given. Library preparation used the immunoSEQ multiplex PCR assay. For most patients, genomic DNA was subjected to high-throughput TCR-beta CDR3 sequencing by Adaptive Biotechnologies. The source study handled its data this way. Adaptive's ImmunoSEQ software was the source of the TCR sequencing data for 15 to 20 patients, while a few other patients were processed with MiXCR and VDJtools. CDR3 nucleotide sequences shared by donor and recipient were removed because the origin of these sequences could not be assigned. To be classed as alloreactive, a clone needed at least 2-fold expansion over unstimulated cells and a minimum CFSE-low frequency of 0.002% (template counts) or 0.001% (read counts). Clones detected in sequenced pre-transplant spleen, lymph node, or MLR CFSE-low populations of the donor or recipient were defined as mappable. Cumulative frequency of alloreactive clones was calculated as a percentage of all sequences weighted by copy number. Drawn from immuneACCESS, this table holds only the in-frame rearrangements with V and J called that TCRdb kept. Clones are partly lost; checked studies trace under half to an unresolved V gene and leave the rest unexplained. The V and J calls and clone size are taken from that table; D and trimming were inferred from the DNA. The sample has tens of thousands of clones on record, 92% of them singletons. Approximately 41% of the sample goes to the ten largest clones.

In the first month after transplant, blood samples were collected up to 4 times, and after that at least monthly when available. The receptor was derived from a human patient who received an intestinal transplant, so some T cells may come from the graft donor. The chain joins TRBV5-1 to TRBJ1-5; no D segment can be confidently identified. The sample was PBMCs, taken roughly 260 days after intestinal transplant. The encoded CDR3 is CASRFNSNQPQHF. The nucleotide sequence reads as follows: TGCGCCAGCAGATTTAACAGCAATCAGCCCCAGCATTTT. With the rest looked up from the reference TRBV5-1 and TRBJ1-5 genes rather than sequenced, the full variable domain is KAGVTQTPRYLIKTRGQQVTLSCSPISGHRSVSWYQQTPGQGLQFLFEYFSETQRNKGNFPGRFSGRQFSNSRSEMNVSTLELGDSALYLCASRFNSNQPQHFGDGTRLSIL.